A single sample is the source of the 5 T cell receptor beta chains below, sequenced in a study of T cell responses to AZD1222 COVID-19 vaccine. Profiled with immunoSEQ multiplex PCR; TCRdb holds only in-frame clones, not every one. The sample includes some 150,000 clones, more than 70% of them seen just once. The sample was peripheral blood, taken on day 0 of AZD1222 vaccination. These receptors were obtained from an adult in good health.

This clone was seen more than once but under ten times. V gene TRBV5-5 combines with J gene TRBJ2-6, with D unresolved. Germline lookup yields CDR1 SGHKS and CDR2 YYEKEE (reference sequence). This CDR3 spans 18 amino acids. V lost 0 bases, J lost 0 bases, and 13 bases lay in between. CDR3 in amino acids: CASSLGAPLLSGANVLTF. Written as DNA, the CDR3 is TGTGCCAGCAGCTTGGGGGCTCCGCTCCTCTCTGGGGCCAACGTCCTGACTTTC. The whole variable domain, remainder taken from reference TRBV5-5 and TRBJ2-6, is DAGVTQSPTHLIKTRGQQVTLRCSPISGHKSVSWYQQVLGQGPQFIFQYYEKEERGRGNFPDRFSARQFPNYSSELNVNALLLGDSALYLCASSLGAPLLSGANVLTFGAGSRLTVL.

This clone was recorded only once. The chain links TRBV5-1 to TRBJ2-1; 8 bases agree with TRBD2. Germline CDR1 and CDR2: SGHRS and YFSETQ. Trimming cost V 2 bases and J 7 bases; bases outside gene matches: 11. This CDR3 spans 16 amino acids. The CDR3 region has the DNA TGCGCCAGCAGCTTAATGAGTAGCGGGACGAGGAATGAGCAGTTCTTC. This translates into CASSLMSSGTRNEQFF.

This clone appeared a single time. The chain carries TRBV29-1 and TRBJ1-1; weak D call: TRBD1 (6 bases). CDR1 and CDR2 from the germline V gene are SQVTM and ANQGSEA. V lost 3 bases and J lost 1, with 9 bases in between. The CDR3 runs 13 residues. The DNA of the CDR3 is TGCAGCGTTGAGAGGACAGAGAACACTGAAGCTTTCTTT. It encodes CSVERTENTEAFF.

The chain employs TRBV5-4 and TRBJ2-7; TRBD2 matches at 7 bases. With 4 bases clipped from V and 3 bases from J, the junction kept 13 bases outside the gene matches. Germline CDR1 is SGHNT and CDR2 is YYREEE (reference sequence). The CDR3 contains 16 residues. CDR3 sequence reads: CASSTGLDLQGYEQYF. CDR3 in DNA: TGTGCCAGCAGCACTGGACTAGACTTGCAGGGCTACGAGCAGTACTTC.

This clone showed up just once. The rearrangement uses TRBV7-3 and TRBJ2-7, with TRBD1 matching over 9 bases. V shed 4 bases and J 6 bases; nucleotides not matched to a gene: 10. Per germline, CDR1 SGHTA and CDR2 FQGTGA. The CDR3 consists of 15 residues. The CDR3 loop is CASSSGGTGIFEQYF. The CDR3 DNA reads TGTGCCAGCAGCTCCGGTGGGACAGGGATATTCGAGCAGTACTTC. The variable domain in full, with the rest retrieved from reference TRBV7-3 and TRBJ2-7, is GAGVSQTPSNKVTEKGKYVELRCDPISGHTALYWYRQSLGQGPEFLIYFQGTGAADDSGLPNDRFFAVRPEGSVSTLKIQRTERGDSAVYLCASSSGGTGIFEQYFGPGTRLTVT.